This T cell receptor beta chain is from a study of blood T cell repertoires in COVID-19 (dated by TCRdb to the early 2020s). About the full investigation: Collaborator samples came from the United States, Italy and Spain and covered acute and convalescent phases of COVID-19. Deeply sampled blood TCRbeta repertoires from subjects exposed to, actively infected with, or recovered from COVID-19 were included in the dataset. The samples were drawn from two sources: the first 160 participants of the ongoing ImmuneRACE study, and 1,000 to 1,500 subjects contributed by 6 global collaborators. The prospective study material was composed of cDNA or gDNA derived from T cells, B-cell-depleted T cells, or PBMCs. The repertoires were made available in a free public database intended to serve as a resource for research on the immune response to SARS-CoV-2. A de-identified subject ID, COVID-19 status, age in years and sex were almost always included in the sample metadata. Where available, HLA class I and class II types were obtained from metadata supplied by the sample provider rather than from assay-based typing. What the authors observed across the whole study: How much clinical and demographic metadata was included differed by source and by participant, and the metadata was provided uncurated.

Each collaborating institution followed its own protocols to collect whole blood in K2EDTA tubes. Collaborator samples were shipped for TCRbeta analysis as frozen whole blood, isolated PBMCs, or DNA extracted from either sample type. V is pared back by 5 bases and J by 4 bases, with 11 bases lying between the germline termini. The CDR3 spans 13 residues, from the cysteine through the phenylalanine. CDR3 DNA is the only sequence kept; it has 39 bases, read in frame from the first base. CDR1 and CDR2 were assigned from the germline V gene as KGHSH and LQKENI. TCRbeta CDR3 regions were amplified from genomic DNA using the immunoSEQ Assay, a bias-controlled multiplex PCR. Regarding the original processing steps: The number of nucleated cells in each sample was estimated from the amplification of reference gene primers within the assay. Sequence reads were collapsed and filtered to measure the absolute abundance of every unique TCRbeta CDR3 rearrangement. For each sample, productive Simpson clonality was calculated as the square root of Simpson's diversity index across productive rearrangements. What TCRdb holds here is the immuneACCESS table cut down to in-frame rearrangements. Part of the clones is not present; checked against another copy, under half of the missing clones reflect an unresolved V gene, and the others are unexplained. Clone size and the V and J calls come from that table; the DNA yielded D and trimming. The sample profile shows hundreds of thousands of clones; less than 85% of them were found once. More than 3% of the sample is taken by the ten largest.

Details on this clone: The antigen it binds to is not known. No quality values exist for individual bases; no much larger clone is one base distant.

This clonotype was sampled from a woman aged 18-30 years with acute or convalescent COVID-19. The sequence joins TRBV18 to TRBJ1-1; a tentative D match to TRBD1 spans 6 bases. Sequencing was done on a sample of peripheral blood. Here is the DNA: TGTGCCAGCTCAACCGGGACACCCACTGAAGCTTTCTTT. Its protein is CASSTGTPTEAFF. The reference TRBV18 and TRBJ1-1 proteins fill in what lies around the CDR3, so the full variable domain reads NAGVMQNPRHLVRRRGQEARLRCSPMKGHSHVYWYRQLPEEGLKFMVYLQKENIIDESGMPKERFSAEFPKEGPSILRIQQVVRGDSAAYFCASSTGTPTEAFFGQGTRLTVV.